A single sample gave rise to the 24 T cell receptor beta chains below, sequenced in a study of blood T cell repertoires in COVID-19. Sequencing was performed with immunoSEQ multiplex PCR; in TCRdb, only in-frame clones are kept and a portion is missing. The data show hundreds of thousands of clones, over 80% seen once. What was sequenced was PBMCs or T cells enriched from blood (not recorded which). All receptors come from a woman between 18 and 29 years old who had recovered from COVID-19.

The gene calls are TRBV18 and TRBJ1-1; 8 bases agree with TRBD1. Germline assignment: CDR1 KGHSH and CDR2 LQKENI. The trim removed 0 bases at V and 4 bases at J, leaving 7 bases unmatched. This CDR3 comprises 16 residues. The CDR3 DNA follows: TGTGCCAGCTCACCACCGAACAGGGGGGGTGGCACTGAAGCTTTCTTT. Protein sequence: CASSPPNRGGGTEAFF.

This clone was observed a single time. The chain uses TRBV28 and TRBJ2-4; 7 nucleotides line up with TRBD2. Germline V lookup: CDR1 MDHEN, CDR2 SYDVKM. This CDR3 is 14 amino acids long. The trim removed 6 bases at V and 6 bases at J, leaving 8 bases unmatched. CDR3 region: CASSSSGGGNIQYF. The DNA for the CDR3 is TGTGCCAGCAGCTCTTCGGGCGGGGGAAACATTCAGTACTTC.

The chain recombines TRBV3-1 (or the pseudogene TRBV3-2) with TRBJ1-2; D perhaps matches TRBD1 (5 bases). CDR1 is LGHDT, CDR2 YNNKEL, per germline (reference sequence). V was cut by 1 base and J by 1 base, with 10 bases left in between. The CDR3 is made up of 15 amino acids. The CDR3 DNA reads TGTGCCAGCAGCCAAGCCCCAGGGATTAACTATGGCTACACCTTC. Translation: CASSQAPGINYGYTF.

The chain employs TRBV10-3 and TRBJ1-2; 10 positions match TRBD1. CDR3 length: 14 residues. In germline, CDR1 is ENHRY, CDR2 SYGVKD. With 5 bases clipped from V and 3 bases from J, the junction kept 3 bases outside the gene matches. In DNA form, the CDR3 reads TGTGCCATCAGTTACGGACAGGGGGACTATGGCTACACCTTC. Amino acids: CAISYGQGDYGYTF.

The CDR3: CASSQTGSEAFF. The CDR3, as DNA: TGCGCCAGCAGCCAAACAGGGAGCGAAGCTTTCTTT. The V and J genes are TRBV4-1 and TRBJ1-1, with D possibly TRBD1 on 6 matching bases. Trimming took 2 bases from V and 8 from J, leaving 9 bases between them. The CDR3 covers 12 residues. Germline V lookup: CDR1 MGHRA, CDR2 YSYEKL.

DNA of the CDR3: TGTGCCAGCAGGGGACAGGGTGGGGACTATGGCTACACCTTC. Translating gives CASRGQGGDYGYTF. The chain recombines TRBV28 with TRBJ1-2; TRBD1 agrees at 9 bases. V lost 6 bases, J lost 3 bases, and 5 bases stayed unmatched. Germline V CDR1 and CDR2: MDHEN, SYDVKM. The CDR3 consists of 14 residues.

This chain uses TRBV28 with TRBJ1-2; maybe TRBD1 (5 bases). This CDR3 is 15 amino acids long. Germline V lookup: CDR1 MDHEN, CDR2 SYDVKM. V lost 5 bases to trimming and J lost 4 bases, with 17 bases between them. The CDR3 protein is CASSIMGRRGYGYTF. The CDR3 DNA reads TGTGCCAGCAGTATAATGGGGCGCCGAGGCTATGGCTACACCTTC.

The chain employs TRBV5-8 and TRBJ1-5; possibly TRBD1 for D (6 bases). The CDR3 is 15 residues long. Trimming removed 4 bases from V and 0 bases from J, with 11 bases in between. Germline V lookup: CDR1 SGHTS, CDR2 YDEGEE. In DNA form, the CDR3 reads TGTGCCAGCAGCCACCGACAGGTTAGCAATCAGCCCCAGCATTTT. As protein: CASSHRQVSNQPQHF.

This clone was seen just once. The chain joins TRBV29-1 to TRBJ2-1, with 11 bases fitting TRBD2. This CDR3 has 18 residues. The V gene end was trimmed by 3 bases and the J gene end by 7 bases; junction bases not matched to a gene: 17. Germline V CDR1 and CDR2: SQVTM, ANQGSEA. The CDR3 DNA reads as TGCAGCGTTGATGGTGGCGGGCTAGCGGGGGGCTTAATTAATGAGCAGTTCTTC. This codes for CSVDGGGLAGGLINEQFF.

The chain uses TRBV11-3 and TRBJ1-1, with 9 bases aligning to TRBD1. Unmatched junction bases numbered 5, after V lost 5 bases and J lost 1 base. The CDR3 runs 15 residues. Germline lookup yields CDR1 SGHNT and CDR2 YENEEA. The CDR3 nucleotides read TGTGCCAGCAGCGGTCTGGGACAGGGGAACACTGAAGCTTTCTTT. Protein sequence: CASSGLGQGNTEAFF.

This chain joins TRBV6-5 and TRBJ1-2; TRBD1 agrees at 7 bases. The CDR3 runs to 15 residues. Germline CDR1 and CDR2: MNHEY and SVGAGI. J gave up 1 base and V 10 bases, and 12 bases lay outside the gene matches. CDR3 residues: CATKRQGVGNYGYTF. The CDR3 region has the DNA TGTGCCACCAAGAGACAGGGCGTGGGTAACTATGGCTACACCTTC.

To note about this clone: One end of the junction fails to match germline, which may point to a read error. V is TRBV10-1 and J is TRBJ1-4; TRBD1 agrees at 9 bases. The germline gives CDR1 WNHNN, CDR2 SYGVQD (reference sequence). The length of the CDR3 is 14 residues. The CDR3 region has the DNA TGCGCCAACATAAGGCCCCGGGACAGGGCGGCGGTAGAGTTT. Translation: CANIRPRDRAAVEF.

The chain combines TRBV4-1 with TRBJ2-2, with D possibly TRBD2 on 6 matching bases. V lost 0 bases and J lost 5, with 13 bases in between. Germline V gene lookup returns CDR1 MGHRA and CDR2 YSYEKL. CDR3 size: 16 residues. The CDR3 DNA reads as TGCGCCAGCAGCCAAGATTGGAGCGGAGGGACCGGGGAGCTGTTTTTT. It encodes CASSQDWSGGTGELFF.

The chain recombines TRBV28 with TRBJ2-1, with 10 bases lining up with TRBD2. CDR1 is MDHEN and CDR2 is SYDVKM in the germline V gene. The CDR3 length is 20 residues. The ends lost 6 bases at V and 0 bases at J; junction bases unmatched: 17. Here the CDR3 reads CASSPLWLAGVSSSYNEQFF. The DNA of the CDR3 is TGTGCCAGCAGCCCTTTGTGGCTAGCGGGGGTTTCCAGCTCCTACAATGAGCAGTTCTTC.

The chain carries TRBV11-3 and TRBJ2-7, with D uncertain. The CDR3 has 12 residues. V lost 1 base to trimming and J lost 4 bases, with 5 bases between them. Germline V gene sequence: CDR1 SGHNT, CDR2 YENEEA. In DNA, the CDR3 is TGTGCCAGCAGCTTAGGACTTTACGAGCAGTACTTC. Its protein product is CASSLGLYEQYF.

The J gene is TRBJ2-5, the V gene TRBV10-3; 9 bases agree with TRBD2. CDR3 length: 15 residues. J gave up 2 bases and V 6 bases, and 7 bases lay outside the gene matches. CDR1 and CDR2 from the germline V gene are ENHRY and SYGVKD. The chain's CDR3 is CAISPSGEGQETQYF. The CDR3 nucleotides read TGTGCCATCAGCCCTAGCGGGGAGGGTCAAGAGACCCAGTACTTC.

This chain joins TRBV27 and TRBJ1-6, with D possibly being TRBD1 (5 bases). The CDR3 spans 15 residues. V was shortened by 5 bases and J by 6 bases, with 14 bases between the two germline ends. The germline V gene encodes CDR1 MNHEY and CDR2 SMNVEV (reference sequence). The CDR3 reads CASSTQGGRNSPLHF. CDR3 nucleotides: TGTGCCAGCAGTACCCAGGGAGGCCGTAATTCACCCCTCCACTTT.

This clone appeared a single time. The chain links TRBV3-1 (or the pseudogene TRBV3-2) to TRBJ2-3; 7 positions agree with TRBD2. Trimming cost V 4 bases and J 2 bases; bases outside gene matches: 12. Looked up from germline, CDR1 is LGHDT and CDR2 is YNNKEL (reference sequence). The length of the CDR3 is 17 residues. As DNA, the CDR3 is TGTGCCAGCAGCCCTACCACGCGGAGGGACTACACAGATACGCAGTATTTT. This sequence encodes CASSPTTRRDYTDTQYF.

V gene TRBV27 combines with J gene TRBJ1-2; TRBD1 might be the D (6 bases). The ends were cut back, 3 bases at V and 4 bases at J, with 15 bases in the middle. The CDR3 is made up of 15 amino acids. CDR1 is MNHEY, CDR2 SMNVEV, per germline (reference sequence). The CDR3 here is CASSLEGGRVYGYTF. Written as DNA, the CDR3 is TGTGCCAGCAGTTTGGAGGGGGGGCGCGTCTATGGCTACACCTTC.

J is TRBJ2-5 and V is TRBV11-2; 11 bases match TRBD1. Losses at the gene ends were 3 bases for V and 5 bases for J; bases not matched to a gene: 5. The CDR3 has 15 amino acids. Germline CDR1 and CDR2: SGHAT and FQNNGV. CDR3 DNA sequence: TGTGCCAGCAGCTTCAGGACAGGGGGCGGCGAGACCCAGTACTTC. Translated: CASSFRTGGGETQYF.

The J gene is TRBJ1-4, the V gene TRBV18, with D unclear. The V and J ends lost 1 base and 7 bases respectively, with 10 bases between them. The CDR3 is 14 residues long. Germline CDR1 and CDR2: KGHSH and LQKENI. CDR3 DNA sequence: TGTGCCAGCTCACCACAAAGCGAGGGTGAAAAACTGTTTTTT. This gives the protein CASSPQSEGEKLFF.

This chain uses TRBV27 with TRBJ2-5; 7 positions match TRBD1. V was pared by 5 bases and J by 2 bases, with 8 bases of the junction left unmatched. The CDR3 length is 15 residues. Germline-derived CDR1 and CDR2 are MNHEY and SMNVEV (reference sequence). CDR3 in DNA: TGTGCCAGCAGTCCAAACTGGGACAGACAAGAGACCCAGTACTTC. Translation gives CASSPNWDRQETQYF.

V usage is TRBV4-3 and J usage is TRBJ2-1, with TRBD2 matching 10 bases. After removal of 4 bases from V and 3 bases from J, the junction contained 3 bases not matched to a gene. This CDR3 has 15 amino acids. Germline lookup yields CDR1 LGHNA and CDR2 YSLEER. The CDR3 DNA reads TGCGCCAGCAGCCGTAGCGGGGGGCTCTACAATGAGCAGTTCTTC. Translated: CASSRSGGLYNEQFF.

V and J are TRBV27 and TRBJ2-3; 11 nucleotides line up with TRBD2. J lost 6 bases, V lost 2 bases, and 1 base had no gene match. Per germline, CDR1 MNHEY and CDR2 SMNVEV (reference sequence). This CDR3 has 14 amino acids. CDR3 sequence reads: CASSLASGGDTQYF. CDR3 nucleotides: TGTGCCAGCAGTTTAGCTAGCGGGGGGGATACGCAGTATTTT.